This TCR beta chain derives from a study of tumor-infiltrating lymphocytes in localized non-small cell lung cancer. The study's findings and limits: TCRbeta sequencing showed higher T cell infiltration in tumors than uninvolved lung.

Germline CDR1 is SGHRS and CDR2 is YFSETQ. This CDR3 contains 17 residues. The V end was cut by 0 bases, the J end by 0 bases, with 10 bases between. Produced via immunoSEQ multiplex PCR; TCRdb's table is partial and in-frame only. The sample has about 15,000 clones; around 66% are singletons. This clone was observed a few times. Its matching antigen is unknown. The source of this sequence is a human donor with non-small cell lung cancer. Sequencing was done on a sample of lung tumor tissue. J is TRBJ2-6 and V is TRBV5-1; weak D call: TRBD2 (5 bases). The CDR3 DNA reads TGCGCCAGCAGCTTGGAGGCGGGCACCTCTGGGGCCAACGTCCTGACTTTC. It encodes CASSLEAGTSGANVLTF. Full variable domain (outside the CDR3, taken from reference TRBV5-1 and TRBJ2-6): KAGVTQTPRYLIKTRGQQVTLSCSPISGHRSVSWYQQTPGQGLQFLFEYFSETQRNKGNFPGRFSGRQFSNSRSEMNVSTLELGDSALYLCASSLEAGTSGANVLTFGAGSRLTVL.